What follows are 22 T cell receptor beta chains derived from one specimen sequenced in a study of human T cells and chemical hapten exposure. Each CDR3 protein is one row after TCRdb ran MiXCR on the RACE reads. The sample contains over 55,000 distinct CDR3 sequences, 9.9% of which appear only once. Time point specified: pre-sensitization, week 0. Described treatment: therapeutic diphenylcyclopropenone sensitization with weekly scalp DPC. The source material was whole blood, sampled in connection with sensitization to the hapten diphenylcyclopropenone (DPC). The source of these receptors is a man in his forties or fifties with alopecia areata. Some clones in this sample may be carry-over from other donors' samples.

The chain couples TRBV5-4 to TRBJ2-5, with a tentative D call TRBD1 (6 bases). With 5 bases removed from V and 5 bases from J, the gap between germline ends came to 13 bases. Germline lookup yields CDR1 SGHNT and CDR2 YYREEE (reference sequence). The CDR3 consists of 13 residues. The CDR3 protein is CASSRTDFETQYF. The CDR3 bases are TGTGCCAGCAGTCGGACAGATTTTGAGACCCAGTACTTC.

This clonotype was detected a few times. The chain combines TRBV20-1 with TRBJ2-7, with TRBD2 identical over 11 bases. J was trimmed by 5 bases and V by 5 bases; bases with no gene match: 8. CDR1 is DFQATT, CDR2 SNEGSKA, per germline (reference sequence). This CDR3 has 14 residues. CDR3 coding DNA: TGCAGTGCTCTTAGCGGGAGGGCCTGGAACGAGCAGTACTTC. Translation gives CSALSGRAWNEQYF.

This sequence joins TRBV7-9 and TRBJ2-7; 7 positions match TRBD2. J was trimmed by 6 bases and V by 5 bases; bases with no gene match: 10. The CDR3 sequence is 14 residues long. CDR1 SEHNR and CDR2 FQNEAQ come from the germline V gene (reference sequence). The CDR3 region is CASSPWDYNSEQYF. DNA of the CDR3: TGTGCCAGCAGCCCCTGGGACTACAACAGCGAGCAGTACTTC.

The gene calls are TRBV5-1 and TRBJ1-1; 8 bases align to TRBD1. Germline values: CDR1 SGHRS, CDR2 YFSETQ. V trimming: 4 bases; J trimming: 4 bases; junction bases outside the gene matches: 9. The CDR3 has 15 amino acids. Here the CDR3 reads CASSGETGAGTEAFF. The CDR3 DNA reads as TGCGCCAGCAGCGGGGAGACAGGGGCGGGCACTGAAGCTTTCTTT.

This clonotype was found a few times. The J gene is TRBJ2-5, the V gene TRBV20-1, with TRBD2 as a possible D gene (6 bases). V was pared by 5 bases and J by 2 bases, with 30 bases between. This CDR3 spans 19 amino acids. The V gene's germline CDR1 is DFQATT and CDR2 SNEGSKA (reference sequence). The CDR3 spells CSAAKPRFLAEGLQETQYF. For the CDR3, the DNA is TGCAGTGCTGCAAAGCCGAGGTTTTTAGCGGAGGGCCTACAAGAGACCCAGTACTTC.

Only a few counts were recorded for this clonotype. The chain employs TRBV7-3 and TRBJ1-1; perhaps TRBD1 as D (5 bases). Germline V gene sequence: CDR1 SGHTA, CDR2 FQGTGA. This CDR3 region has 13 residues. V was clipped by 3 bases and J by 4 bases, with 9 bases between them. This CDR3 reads CASSLTASTEAFF. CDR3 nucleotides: TGTGCCAGCAGCTTGACAGCAAGCACTGAAGCTTTCTTT.

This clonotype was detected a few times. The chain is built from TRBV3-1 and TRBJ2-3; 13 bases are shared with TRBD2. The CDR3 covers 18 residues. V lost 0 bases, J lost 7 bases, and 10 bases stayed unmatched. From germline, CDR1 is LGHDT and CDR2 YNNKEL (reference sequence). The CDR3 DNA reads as TGTGCCAGCAGCCAAGACCTACTAGCGGGAGGGCCGGCATATACGCAGTATTTT. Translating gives CASSQDLLAGGPAYTQYF.

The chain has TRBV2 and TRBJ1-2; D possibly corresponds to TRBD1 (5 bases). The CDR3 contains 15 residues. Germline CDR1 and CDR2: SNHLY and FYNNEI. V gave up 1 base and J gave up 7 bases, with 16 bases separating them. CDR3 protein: CASSEVRGTARGYTF. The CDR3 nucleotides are TGTGCCAGCAGTGAAGTTCGGGGGACCGCCCGTGGCTACACCTTC.

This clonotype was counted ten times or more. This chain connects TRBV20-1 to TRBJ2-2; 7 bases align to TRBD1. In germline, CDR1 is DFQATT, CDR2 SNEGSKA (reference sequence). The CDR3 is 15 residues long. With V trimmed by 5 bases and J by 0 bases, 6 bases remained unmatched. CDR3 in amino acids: CSARSGTANTGELFF. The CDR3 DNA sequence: TGCAGTGCTCGGTCCGGGACAGCGAACACCGGGGAGCTGTTTTTT.

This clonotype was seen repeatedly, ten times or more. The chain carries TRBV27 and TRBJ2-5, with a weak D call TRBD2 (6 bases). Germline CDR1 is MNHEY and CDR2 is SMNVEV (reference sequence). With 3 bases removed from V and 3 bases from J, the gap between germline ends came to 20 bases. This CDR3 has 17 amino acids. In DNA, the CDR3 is TGTGCCAGCAGTTTTAGGGGAGGTAGTATCTATAAAGAGACCCAGTACTTC. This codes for CASSFRGGSIYKETQYF.

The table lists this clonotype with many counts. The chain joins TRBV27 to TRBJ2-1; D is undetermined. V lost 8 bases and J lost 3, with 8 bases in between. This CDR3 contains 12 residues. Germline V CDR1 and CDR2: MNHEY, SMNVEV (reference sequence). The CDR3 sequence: CASARLYNEQFF. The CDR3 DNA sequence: TGTGCCAGCGCCCGCCTCTACAATGAGCAGTTCTTC.

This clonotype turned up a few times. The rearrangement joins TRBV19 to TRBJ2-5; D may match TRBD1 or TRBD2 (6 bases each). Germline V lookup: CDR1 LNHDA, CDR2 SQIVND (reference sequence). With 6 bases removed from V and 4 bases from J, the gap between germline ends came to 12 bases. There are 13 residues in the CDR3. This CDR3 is CASSARGVETQYF. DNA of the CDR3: TGTGCCAGTAGCGCAAGGGGGGTAGAGACCCAGTACTTC.

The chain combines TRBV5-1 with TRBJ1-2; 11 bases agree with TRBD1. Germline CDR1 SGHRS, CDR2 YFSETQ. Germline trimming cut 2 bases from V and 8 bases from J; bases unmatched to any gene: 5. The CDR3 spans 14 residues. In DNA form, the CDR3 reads TGCGCCAGCAGCTTATCCGGGACAGGGGGAGGCTACACCTTC. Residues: CASSLSGTGGGYTF.

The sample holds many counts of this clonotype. In DNA, the CDR3 is TGCGCCAGCAGCTCAAAGCACAGGGGGCAGGTCGAGCAGTACTTC. Translating gives CASSSKHRGQVEQYF. The chain joins TRBV5-1 to TRBJ2-7; 9 bases map to TRBD1. The germline V gene has CDR1 SGHRS and CDR2 YFSETQ. This CDR3 comprises 15 residues. Trimming cost V 3 bases and J 6 bases; bases outside gene matches: 10.

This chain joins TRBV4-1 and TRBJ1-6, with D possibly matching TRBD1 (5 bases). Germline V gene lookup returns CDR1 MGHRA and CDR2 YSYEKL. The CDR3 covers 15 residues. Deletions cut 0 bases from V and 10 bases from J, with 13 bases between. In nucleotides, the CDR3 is TGCGCCAGCAGCCAAGAAGGGACCAAAGGATCACCCCTCCACTTT. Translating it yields CASSQEGTKGSPLHF.

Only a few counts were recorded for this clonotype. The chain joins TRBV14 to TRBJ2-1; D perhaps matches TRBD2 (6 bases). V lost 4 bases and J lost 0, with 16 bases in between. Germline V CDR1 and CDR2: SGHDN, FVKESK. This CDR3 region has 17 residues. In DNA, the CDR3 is TGTGCCAGCAGCCCTCTTCTAGCGATCAGCTCCTACAATGAGCAGTTCTTC. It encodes CASSPLLAISSYNEQFF.

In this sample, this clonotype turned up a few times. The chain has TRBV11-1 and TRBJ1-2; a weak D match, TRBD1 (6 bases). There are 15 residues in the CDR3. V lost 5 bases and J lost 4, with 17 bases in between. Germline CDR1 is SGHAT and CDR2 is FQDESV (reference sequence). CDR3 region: CASSVRGAGVYGYTF. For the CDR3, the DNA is TGTGCCAGCAGCGTCAGGGGTGCAGGAGTCTATGGCTACACCTTC. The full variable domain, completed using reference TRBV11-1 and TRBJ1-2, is EAEVAQSPRYKITEKSQAVAFWCDPISGHATLYWYRQILGQGPELLVQFQDESVVDDSQLPKDRFSAERLKGVDSTLKIQPAELGDSAMYLCASSVRGAGVYGYTFGSGTRLTVV.

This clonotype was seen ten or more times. The CDR3 bases are TGTGCCAGCAGTTACGGGACTCCAACCACAGATACGCAGTATTTT. Its protein product is CASSYGTPTTDTQYF. This sequence joins TRBV12-3 or TRBV12-4 and TRBJ2-3, with TRBD2 as a possible D gene (6 bases). V lost 4 bases and J lost 2, with 13 bases in between. The CDR3 has 15 amino acids.

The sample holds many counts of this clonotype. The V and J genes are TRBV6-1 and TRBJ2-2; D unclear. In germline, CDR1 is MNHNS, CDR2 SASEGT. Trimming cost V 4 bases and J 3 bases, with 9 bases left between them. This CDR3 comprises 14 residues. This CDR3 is CASSALQYTGELFF. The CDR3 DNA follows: TGTGCCAGCAGTGCCCTACAGTACACCGGGGAGCTGTTTTTT.

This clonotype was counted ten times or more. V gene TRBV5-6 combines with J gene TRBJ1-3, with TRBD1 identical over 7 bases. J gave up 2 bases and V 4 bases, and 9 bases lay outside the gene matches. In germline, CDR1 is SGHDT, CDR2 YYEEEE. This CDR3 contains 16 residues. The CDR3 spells CASSLPGGTAGNTIYF. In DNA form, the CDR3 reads TGTGCCAGCAGCCTTCCTGGCGGGACAGCTGGAAACACCATATATTTT.

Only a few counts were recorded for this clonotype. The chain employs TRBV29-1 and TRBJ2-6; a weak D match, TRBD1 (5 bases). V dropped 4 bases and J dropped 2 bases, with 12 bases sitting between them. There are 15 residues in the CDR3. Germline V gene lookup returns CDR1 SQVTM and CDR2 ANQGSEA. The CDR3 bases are TGCAGCGTTGTCGACAGCTTGGCTGGGGCCAACGTCCTGACTTTC. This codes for CSVVDSLAGANVLTF. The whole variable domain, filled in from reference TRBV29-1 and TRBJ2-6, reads SAVISQKPSRDICQRGTSLTIQCQVDSQVTMMFWYRQQPGQSLTLIATANQGSEATYESGFVIDKFPISRPNLTFSTLTVSNMSPEDSSIYLCSVVDSLAGANVLTFGAGSRLTVL.

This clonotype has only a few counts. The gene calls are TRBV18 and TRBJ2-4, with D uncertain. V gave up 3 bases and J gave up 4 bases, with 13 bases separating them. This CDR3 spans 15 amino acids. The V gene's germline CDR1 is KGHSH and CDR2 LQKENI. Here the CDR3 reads CASSPNATLKNIQYF. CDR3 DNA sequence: TGTGCCAGCTCACCGAACGCCACACTTAAAAACATTCAGTACTTC.